These T cell receptor beta chains were read from a single sample in a study of blood T cells in healthy people across ages. TCRdb processed the 5' RACE reads anew with MiXCR; each CDR3 protein has one entry. The sample yields 1.5 million to 2 million distinct CDR3 sequences, 28% seen once. Source material: blood. These receptors originate from a woman in her thirties in good health. CDR3s include the opening cysteine and the closing phenylalanine or tryptophan. The order of the fields is J gene, V gene, D gene, clone size, CDR3 protein, CDR3 DNA. The D gene is left open where the match is weak. Rows may omit the clone size; those that give it use once, few, many or a size class.

TRBJ2-5 TRBV20-1 - - CSARDKVETQYF TGCAGTGCTAGAGACAAGGTTGAGACCCAGTACTTC
TRBJ2-1 TRBV4-2 TRBD2 few CASSLTDLAGGPNEQFF TGTGCCAGCAGCCTAACCGATCTAGCGGGGGGGCCCAATGAGCAGTTCTTC
TRBJ2-2 TRBV18 TRBD2 - CASSETSGGSNTGELFF TGTGCCAGCTCAGAGACTAGCGGGGGATCGAACACCGGGGAGCTGTTTTTT
TRBJ2-1 TRBV5-1 - - CASSLKSGAPLQLSAYNEQFF TGCGCCAGCAGCTTGAAGTCAGGAGCCCCCCTTCAACTCTCCGCCTACAATGAGCAGTTCTTC
TRBJ1-2 TRBV20-1 - few CSAKGRLGVGYTF TGCAGTGCTAAGGGAAGGTTAGGAGTAGGCTACACCTTC
TRBJ2-7 TRBV11-2 TRBD2 - CASSLGLVVYEQYF TGTGCCAGCAGTTTAGGACTAGTCGTCTACGAGCAGTACTTC
TRBJ1-2 TRBV29-1 TRBD1 - CSVMDRGHYGYTF TGCAGCGTTATGGACAGGGGACACTATGGCTACACCTTC
TRBJ1-5 TRBV10-3 - - CAISEVDRGGNQPQHF TGTGCCATCAGTGAGGTCGACCGGGGCGGCAATCAGCCCCAGCATTTT
TRBJ2-7 TRBV3-1 - few CASSQGNGGEQYF TGTGCCAGCAGCCAAGGTAACGGGGGCGAGCAGTACTTC
TRBJ2-3 TRBV20-1 - - CSWEVTDTQYF TGCAGTTGGGAGGTAACAGATACGCAGTATTTT
TRBJ1-1 TRBV6-5 - - CASSYGYGNMNTEAFF TGTGCCAGCAGTTACGGTTACGGGAACATGAACACTGAAGCTTTCTTT
TRBJ2-1 TRBV14 - - CASSRGRKYNEQFF TGTGCCAGCAGCCGGGGACGAAAGTACAATGAGCAGTTCTTC
TRBJ1-5 TRBV12-3/TRBV12-4 TRBD1 - CASTSQGTGNNQPQHF TGTGCCAGCACCTCTCAGGGGACAGGGAACAATCAGCCCCAGCATTTT
TRBJ2-3 TRBV7-3 - many CASSQGVGTTDTQYF TGTGCCAGCAGCCAGGGAGTGGGGACCACAGATACGCAGTATTTT
TRBJ1-2 TRBV6-6 - - CASNPDSPNYGYTF TGTGCCAGCAACCCGGACAGCCCTAACTATGGCTACACCTTC
TRBJ2-3 TRBV9 - few CASSPGTGFASTDTQYF TGTGCCAGCAGCCCAGGGACCGGGTTTGCTAGCACAGATACGCAGTATTTT
TRBJ2-3 TRBV12-3/TRBV12-4 TRBD2 - CASSPHRDYQRDGTQYF TGTGCCAGCAGTCCTCATCGGGACTATCAGCGAGATGGTACGCAGTATTTT
TRBJ2-1 TRBV7-6 - many CASSSLSLVGYEQFF TGTGCCAGCAGCTCCCTCTCGTTAGTTGGGTATGAGCAGTTCTTC
TRBJ1-2 TRBV29-1 - - CSVVDQGYQGYTF TGCAGCGTTGTAGATCAGGGGTATCAAGGCTACACCTTC
TRBJ2-1 TRBV12-5 - few CASGLDDGEQFF TGTGCTAGTGGTTTGGACGACGGTGAGCAGTTCTTC
TRBJ2-7 TRBV19 TRBD1 few CASKRQGPYEQYF TGTGCCAGTAAAAGACAGGGGCCCTACGAGCAGTACTTC
TRBJ2-3 TRBV7-2 TRBD2 - CASGLAGGQDTQYF TGTGCCAGCGGGCTAGCGGGAGGGCAAGATACGCAGTATTTT
TRBJ2-7 TRBV18 - few CASSPQMSSYEQYF TGTGCCAGCTCACCGCAAATGAGCTCCTACGAGCAGTACTTC
TRBJ2-7 TRBV20-1 TRBD2 - CSARELAAAPYEQYF TGCAGTGCTAGAGAACTAGCGGCGGCGCCCTACGAGCAGTACTTC
TRBJ2-7 TRBV18 TRBD2 - CASSTTSGSAEQYF TGTGCCAGCTCAACGACTAGCGGGAGTGCCGAGCAGTACTTC
TRBJ2-3 TRBV2 - - CASSGGTFVGDTQYF TGTGCCAGCAGCGGCGGGACATTCGTTGGAGATACGCAGTATTTT
TRBJ1-2 TRBV15 TRBD1 few CATSRDVQRQGSGYGYTF TGTGCCACCAGCAGAGATGTTCAACGACAGGGGTCAGGATATGGCTACACCTTC
TRBJ2-1 TRBV12-3/TRBV12-4 TRBD2 - CSSSLELAGVNEQFF TGTTCCAGCAGTCTAGAACTAGCGGGAGTAAATGAGCAGTTCTTC
TRBJ2-3 TRBV5-1 TRBD1 few CASSEGQGAGSPTDTQYF TGCGCCAGCAGCGAAGGACAGGGGGCAGGATCTCCCACAGATACGCAGTATTTT
TRBJ2-2 TRBV7-7 - - CASSTSGTGELFF TGTGCCAGCAGCACTTCCGGGACCGGGGAGCTGTTTTTT
TRBJ1-3 TRBV10-3 - - CAISESQGNTRYF TGTGCCATCAGTGAGTCGCAGGGAAACACCAGATATTTT
TRBJ2-3 TRBV5-1 - - CASSGYRTDTQYF TGCGCCAGCAGCGGATACAGGACAGATACGCAGTATTTT
TRBJ1-2 TRBV16 - once CASSQSLSDGYTF TGTGCCAGCAGCCAATCCTTATCCGATGGCTACACCTTC
TRBJ2-1 TRBV4-1 - - CASSQDVSSYNEQFF TGCGCCAGCAGCCAAGATGTAAGCTCCTACAATGAGCAGTTCTTC
TRBJ2-5 TRBV20-1 - - CSARDEGETQYF TGCAGTGCTAGGGACGAGGGAGAGACCCAGTACTTC
TRBJ2-7 TRBV7-2 TRBD1 few CASSPDRGSSYEQYF TGTGCCAGCAGCCCCGACAGGGGGAGCTCCTACGAGCAGTACTTC
TRBJ2-7 TRBV11-3 TRBD2 - CAAVAGVFEQYF TGTGCCGCGGTAGCGGGAGTCTTCGAGCAGTACTTC
TRBJ2-2 TRBV5-1 - - CASSSSLTGSGELFF TGCGCCAGCAGCTCCAGCCTGACAGGTTCCGGGGAGCTGTTTTTT
TRBJ2-1 TRBV3-1 TRBD2 - CASSQDVRLAGAPVDNEQFF TGTGCCAGCAGCCAAGATGTTAGACTAGCGGGAGCACCGGTCGACAATGAGCAGTTCTTC
TRBJ2-3 TRBV2 - - CASSRWGVTDTQYF TGTGCCAGCAGTCGGTGGGGGGTCACAGATACGCAGTATTTT
TRBJ1-4 TRBV6-1 - - CASSEGGGASNEKLFF TGTGCCAGCAGTGAAGGGGGGGGCGCCTCTAATGAAAAACTGTTTTTT
TRBJ2-3 TRBV27 TRBD2 - CASSFRAGVSDTQYF TGTGCCAGCAGTTTCAGGGCGGGGGTGTCGGATACGCAGTATTTT
TRBJ2-1 TRBV11-2 TRBD1 - CASSLRTGANEQFF TGTGCCAGCAGCCTTAGGACAGGGGCCAATGAGCAGTTCTTC
TRBJ2-7 TRBV5-1 - few CASSDSSGSGEQYF TGCGCCAGCAGCGACAGCAGTGGTTCGGGTGAGCAGTACTTC
TRBJ1-1 TRBV6-5 - - CASSSTMNTEAFF TGTGCCAGCAGTTCCACAATGAACACTGAAGCTTTCTTT
TRBJ1-2 TRBV18 - few CASSPVGFSPDYGYTF TGTGCCAGCTCACCAGTAGGGTTCTCCCCCGACTATGGCTACACCTTC
TRBJ2-1 TRBV5-1 TRBD1 few CASSWGDRRDEQFF TGCGCCAGCAGCTGGGGGGACAGGAGGGATGAGCAGTTCTTC
TRBJ1-2 TRBV29-1 - - CSTRESATYGYTF TGCAGCACCCGAGAGTCCGCGACCTATGGCTACACCTTC
TRBJ2-1 TRBV18 - few CASSPKGAGLAYEQFF TGTGCCAGCTCACCTAAAGGGGCCGGACTTGCCTATGAGCAGTTCTTC
TRBJ2-7 TRBV6-2/TRBV6-3 TRBD2 few CASSTTSGRPYEQYF TGTGCCAGCAGTACGACTAGCGGGCGGCCCTACGAGCAGTACTTC
TRBJ2-5 TRBV13 TRBD2 once CASSSRLAGGPVETQYF TGTGCCAGCAGCTCCAGACTAGCGGGGGGGCCGGTGGAGACCCAGTACTTC
TRBJ1-1 TRBV7-2 - few CASSLARGDEAFF TGTGCCAGCAGCTTAGCGCGGGGAGACGAAGCTTTCTTT
TRBJ1-5 TRBV24-1 TRBD1 few CATSDSTGEQPQHF TGTGCCACCAGTGACTCAACAGGGGAGCAGCCCCAGCATTTT
TRBJ2-3 TRBV29-1 - many CSVGTRFSTDTQYF TGCAGCGTGGGGACACGCTTTAGCACAGATACGCAGTATTTT
TRBJ2-2 TRBV12-3/TRBV12-4 - few CASRDTRASATGELFF TGTGCCAGCCGCGATACGCGGGCCTCGGCCACCGGGGAGCTGTTTTTT
TRBJ1-2 TRBV29-1 - many CSVEPRDPVSGYTF TGCAGCGTTGAACCGCGGGACCCCGTTAGCGGCTACACCTTC
TRBJ2-4 TRBV7-2 - few CASSFSGAGSKNIQYF TGTGCCAGCAGCTTTTCGGGGGCCGGTTCCAAAAACATTCAGTACTTC